These T cell receptor beta chains were read from a single sample in a study of T-cell memory formation after mild COVID-19. MiXCR, run by TCRdb on the 5' RACE reads, gives a single entry per CDR3 protein. The repertoire holds around 200,000 distinct CDR3 sequences, with approximately 18% as singletons. The sequenced material came from PBMCs or a T cell subset sorted from them (not recorded which). The receptor set was obtained from a man aged 18-30 years who had mild COVID-19 (a few samples of this study predate the infection). Cell type and time point are not known. Each CDR3 is given with its conserved first and last residue. Fields, in order: D gene, J gene, clone size, V gene, CDR3 DNA, CDR3 protein. D genes are given only for firm matches. Not every row has a clone size; where given, it reads once, few, many or a size class.

d_call: NA; j_call: TRBJ1-4; clone_size: NA; v_call: TRBV7-2; cdr3_nt: TGTGCCAGCAGCTTCGGTGCAACTAATGAAAAACTGTTTTTT; cdr3_aa: CASSFGATNEKLFF
d_call: NA; j_call: TRBJ1-5; clone_size: NA; v_call: TRBV19; cdr3_nt: TGTGCCAGTAGTATAGGACACGGGGGATTAAATCAGCCCCAGCATTTT; cdr3_aa: CASSIGHGGLNQPQHF
d_call: TRBD1; j_call: TRBJ2-3; clone_size: NA; v_call: TRBV5-1; cdr3_nt: TGCGCCAGCAGCACGGGGACAGGGACAGATACGCAGTATTTT; cdr3_aa: CASSTGTGTDTQYF
d_call: NA; j_call: TRBJ2-7; clone_size: NA; v_call: TRBV9; cdr3_nt: TGTGCCAGCAGCGTAGCGCCCTCGGACTTCGCATACGAGCAGTACTTC; cdr3_aa: CASSVAPSDFAYEQYF
d_call: NA; j_call: TRBJ1-4; clone_size: NA; v_call: TRBV6-2/TRBV6-3; cdr3_nt: TGTGCCAGCAGTTACTCGACAGAGACTCTCGAAAAACTGTTTTTT; cdr3_aa: CASSYSTETLEKLFF
d_call: TRBD2; j_call: TRBJ2-1; clone_size: few; v_call: TRBV12-3/TRBV12-4; cdr3_nt: TGTGCCAGCAGCCGGGGACTAGCGGGGGTACAGGGAGTCGAGTTCTTC; cdr3_aa: CASSRGLAGVQGVEFF
d_call: TRBD1; j_call: TRBJ2-2; clone_size: NA; v_call: TRBV7-2; cdr3_nt: TGTGCCAGCAACATACAGGGGACCGGGGAGCTGTTTTTT; cdr3_aa: CASNIQGTGELFF
d_call: NA; j_call: TRBJ1-2; clone_size: few; v_call: TRBV12-5; cdr3_nt: TGTGCTAGTGCCCGGGGCTATGGCTACACCTTC; cdr3_aa: CASARGYGYTF
d_call: NA; j_call: TRBJ1-3; clone_size: few; v_call: TRBV18; cdr3_nt: TGTGCCAGCTCACCTGGGGAAGAAAACACCATATATTTT; cdr3_aa: CASSPGEENTIYF
d_call: NA; j_call: TRBJ2-5; clone_size: many; v_call: TRBV6-5; cdr3_nt: TGTGCCAGCAGTTACTCGGGCAGGGGAGAGACCCAGTACTTC; cdr3_aa: CASSYSGRGETQYF
d_call: NA; j_call: TRBJ1-1; clone_size: few; v_call: TRBV7-2; cdr3_nt: TGTGCCAGCAGCTTAGTAGCAGCACAGAACACTGAAGCTTTCTTT; cdr3_aa: CASSLVAAQNTEAFF
d_call: TRBD1; j_call: TRBJ1-1; clone_size: NA; v_call: TRBV29-1; cdr3_nt: TGCAGCGTTGGGGACAGGAAAAACACTGAAGCTTTCTTT; cdr3_aa: CSVGDRKNTEAFF
d_call: NA; j_call: TRBJ2-7; clone_size: NA; v_call: TRBV24-1; cdr3_nt: TGTGCCACCAGTGATGGGTACGAGCAGTACTTC; cdr3_aa: CATSDGYEQYF
d_call: NA; j_call: TRBJ2-2; clone_size: few; v_call: TRBV6-2/TRBV6-3; cdr3_nt: TGTGCCAGCAGTTTTCCCACAGGGTACACCGGGGAGCTGTTTTTT; cdr3_aa: CASSFPTGYTGELFF
d_call: NA; j_call: TRBJ1-1; clone_size: few; v_call: TRBV15; cdr3_nt: TGTGCCACCAGCTGGACGAGGAACACTGAAGCTTTCTTT; cdr3_aa: CATSWTRNTEAFF
d_call: TRBD2; j_call: TRBJ2-3; clone_size: NA; v_call: TRBV7-2; cdr3_nt: TGTGCCAGCAGCTTAGTCGGGGCGAGCGGGGGGCGTGGAGCAGATACGCAGTATTTT; cdr3_aa: CASSLVGASGGRGADTQYF
d_call: TRBD1; j_call: TRBJ1-1; clone_size: NA; v_call: TRBV29-1; cdr3_nt: TGCAGCGTTAGACAGGGGCGAGACACTGAAGCTTTCTTT; cdr3_aa: CSVRQGRDTEAFF